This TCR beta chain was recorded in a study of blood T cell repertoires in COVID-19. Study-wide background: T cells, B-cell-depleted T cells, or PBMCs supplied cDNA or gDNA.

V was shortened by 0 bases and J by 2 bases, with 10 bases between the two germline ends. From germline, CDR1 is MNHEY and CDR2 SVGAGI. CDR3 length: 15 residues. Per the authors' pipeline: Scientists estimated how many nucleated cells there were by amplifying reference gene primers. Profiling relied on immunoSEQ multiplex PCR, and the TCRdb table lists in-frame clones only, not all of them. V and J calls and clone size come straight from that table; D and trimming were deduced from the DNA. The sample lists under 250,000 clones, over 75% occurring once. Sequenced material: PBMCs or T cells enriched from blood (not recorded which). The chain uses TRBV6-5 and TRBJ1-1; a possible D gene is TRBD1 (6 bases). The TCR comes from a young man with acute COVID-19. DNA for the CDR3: TGTGCCAGCAGTTACTCGAAAGGGGGTAACACTGAAGCTTTCTTT. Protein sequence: CASSYSKGGNTEAFF.